This T cell receptor beta chain was recorded in a study of cytomegalovirus exposure and HLA in healthy donors. Study conclusions and caveats: About 87% or about 30% of the time was how often most TCR beta V segments were productive, according to an earlier analysis. There were some V segments, including TRBV6-2 and TRBV6-3, excluded as indistinguishable. Equally common other TCR beta chains were less clonally expanded than HLA-associated ones, a later analysis found.

This clone appeared a few times. Its antigen is undetermined. PCR amplification relied on 60 Vbeta primers (plus 13 Jbeta primers). Profiling relied on immunoSEQ multiplex PCR, and the TCRdb table lists in-frame clones only, not all of them. The sample holds roughly 92,000 clones, less than 10% seen once. The CDR3 runs to 15 residues. V lost 6 bases to trimming and J lost 1 base; unmatched junction nucleotides: 7. CDR1 and CDR2 (germline): SGHAT, FQNNGV. All the people who gave samples were healthy bone marrow donors. This TCR came from a man in his fifties or sixties in good health and CMV-seronegative. The chain joins TRBV11-2 to TRBJ1-1; 8 nucleotides match TRBD1. The sample taken for sequencing was PBMCs. The CDR3 DNA is TGTGCCAGCAGGAAATTGGACAGGGAGAACACTGAAGCTTTCTTT. It translates to CASRKLDRENTEAFF.